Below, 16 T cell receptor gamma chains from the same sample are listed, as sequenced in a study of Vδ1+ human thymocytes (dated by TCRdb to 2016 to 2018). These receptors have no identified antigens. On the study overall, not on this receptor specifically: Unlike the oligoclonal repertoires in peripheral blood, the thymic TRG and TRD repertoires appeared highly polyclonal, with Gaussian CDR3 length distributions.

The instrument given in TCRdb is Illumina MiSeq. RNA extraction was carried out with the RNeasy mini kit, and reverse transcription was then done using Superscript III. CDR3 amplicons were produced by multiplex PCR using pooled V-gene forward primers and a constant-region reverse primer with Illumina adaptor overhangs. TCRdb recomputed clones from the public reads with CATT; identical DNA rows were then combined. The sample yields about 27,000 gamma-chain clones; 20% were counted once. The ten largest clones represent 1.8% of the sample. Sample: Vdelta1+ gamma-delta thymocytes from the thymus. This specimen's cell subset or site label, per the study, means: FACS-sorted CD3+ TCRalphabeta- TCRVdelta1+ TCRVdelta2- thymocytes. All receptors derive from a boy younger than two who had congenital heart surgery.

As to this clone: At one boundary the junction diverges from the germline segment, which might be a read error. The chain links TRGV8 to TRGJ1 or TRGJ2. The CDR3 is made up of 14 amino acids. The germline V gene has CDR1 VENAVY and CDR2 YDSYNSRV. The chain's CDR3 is CATWDITFYYMKLF. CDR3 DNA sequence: TGTGCCACCTGGGATATAACGTTTTATTATATGAAACTCTTT.

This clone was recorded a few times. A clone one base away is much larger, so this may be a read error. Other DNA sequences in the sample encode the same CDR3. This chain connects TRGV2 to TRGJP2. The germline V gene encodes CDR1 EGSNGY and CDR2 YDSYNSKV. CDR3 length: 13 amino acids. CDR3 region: CATWDGSDWIKTF. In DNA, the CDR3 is TGCGCCACCTGGGACGGTAGTGATTGGATCAAGACGTTT.

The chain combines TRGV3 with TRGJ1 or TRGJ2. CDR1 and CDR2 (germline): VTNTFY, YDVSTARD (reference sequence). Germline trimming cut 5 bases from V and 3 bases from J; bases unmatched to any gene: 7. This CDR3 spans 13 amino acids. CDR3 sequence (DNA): TGTGCCACCTGGGCCCGTACTTATTATAAGAAACTCTTT. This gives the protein CATWARTYYKKLF.

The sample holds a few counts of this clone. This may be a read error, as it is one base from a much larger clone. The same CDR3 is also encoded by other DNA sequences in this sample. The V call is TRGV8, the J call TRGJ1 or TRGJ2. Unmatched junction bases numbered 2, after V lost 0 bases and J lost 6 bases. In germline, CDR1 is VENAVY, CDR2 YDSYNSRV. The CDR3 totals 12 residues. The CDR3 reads CATWDRRYKKLF. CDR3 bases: TGTGCCACCTGGGATAGGCGTTATAAGAAACTCTTT.

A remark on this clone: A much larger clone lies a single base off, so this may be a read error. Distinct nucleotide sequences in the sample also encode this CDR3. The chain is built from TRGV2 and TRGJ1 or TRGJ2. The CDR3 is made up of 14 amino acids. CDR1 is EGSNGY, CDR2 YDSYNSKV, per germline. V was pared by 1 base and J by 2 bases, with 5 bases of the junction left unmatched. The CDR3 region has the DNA TGTGCCACCTGGGACGGCCCGTATTATTATAAGAAACTCTTT. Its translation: CATWDGPYYYKKLF.

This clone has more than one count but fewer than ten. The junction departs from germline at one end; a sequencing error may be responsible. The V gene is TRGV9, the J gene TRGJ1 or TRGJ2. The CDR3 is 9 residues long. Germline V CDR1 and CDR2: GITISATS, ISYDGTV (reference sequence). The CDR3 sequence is CALWEGGVF. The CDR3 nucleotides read TGTGCCTTGTGGGAGGGAGGGGTCTTT.

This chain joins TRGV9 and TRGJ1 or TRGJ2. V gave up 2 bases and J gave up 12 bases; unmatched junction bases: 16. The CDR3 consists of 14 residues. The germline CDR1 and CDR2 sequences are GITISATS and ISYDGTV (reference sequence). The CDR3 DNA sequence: TGTGCCTTGTGGGAGGCGGCCGTGAACTGGAGGAAACTCTTT. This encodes CALWEAAVNWRKLF.

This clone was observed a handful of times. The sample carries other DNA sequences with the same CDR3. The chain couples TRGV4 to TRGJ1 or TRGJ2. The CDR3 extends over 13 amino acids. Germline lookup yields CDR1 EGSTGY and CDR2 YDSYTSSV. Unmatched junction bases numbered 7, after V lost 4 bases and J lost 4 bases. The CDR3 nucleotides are TGTGCCACCTGGGACGAGGTGTATTATAAGAAACTCTTT. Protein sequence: CATWDEVYYKKLF.

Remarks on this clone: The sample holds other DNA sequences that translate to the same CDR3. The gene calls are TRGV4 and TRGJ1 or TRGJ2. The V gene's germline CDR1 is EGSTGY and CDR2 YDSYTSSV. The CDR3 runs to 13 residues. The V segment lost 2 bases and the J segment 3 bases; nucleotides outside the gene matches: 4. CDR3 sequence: CATWDDTYYKKLF. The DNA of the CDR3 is TGTGCCACCTGGGATGATACTTATTATAAGAAACTCTTT.

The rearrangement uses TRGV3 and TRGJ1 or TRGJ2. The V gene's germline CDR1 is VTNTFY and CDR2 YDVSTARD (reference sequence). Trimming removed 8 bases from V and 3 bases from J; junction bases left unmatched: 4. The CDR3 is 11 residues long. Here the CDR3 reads CATSLYYKKLF. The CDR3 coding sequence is TGTGCCACCTCCCTTTATTATAAGAAACTCTTT.

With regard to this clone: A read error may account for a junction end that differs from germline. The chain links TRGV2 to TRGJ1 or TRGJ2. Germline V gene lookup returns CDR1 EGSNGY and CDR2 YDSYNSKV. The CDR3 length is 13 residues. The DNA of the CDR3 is TGCGCCACCTGGGACGCCTTAGAGTATAAGAAACTCTTT. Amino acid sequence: CATWDALEYKKLF.

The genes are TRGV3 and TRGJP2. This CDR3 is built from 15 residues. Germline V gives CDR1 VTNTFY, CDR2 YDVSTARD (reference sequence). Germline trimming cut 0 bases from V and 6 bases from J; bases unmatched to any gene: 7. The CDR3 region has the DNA TGTGCCACCTGGGACAGGCCGGCGGGTGATTGGATCAAGACGTTT. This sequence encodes CATWDRPAGDWIKTF.

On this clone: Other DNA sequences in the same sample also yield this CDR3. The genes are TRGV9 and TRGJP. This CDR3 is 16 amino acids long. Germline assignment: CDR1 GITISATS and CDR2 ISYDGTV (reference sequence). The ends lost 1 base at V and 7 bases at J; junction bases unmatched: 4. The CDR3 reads CALWEVRELGKKIKVF. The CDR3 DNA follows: TGTGCCTTGTGGGAGGTCAGGGAGTTGGGCAAAAAAATCAAGGTATTT.

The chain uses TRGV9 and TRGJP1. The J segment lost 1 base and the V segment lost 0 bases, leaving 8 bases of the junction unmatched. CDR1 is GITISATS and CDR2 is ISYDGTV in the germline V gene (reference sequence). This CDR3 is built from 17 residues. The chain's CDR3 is CALWEVRVGTTGWFKIF. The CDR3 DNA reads TGTGCCTTGTGGGAGGTGCGGGTGGGTACCACTGGTTGGTTCAAGATATTT.

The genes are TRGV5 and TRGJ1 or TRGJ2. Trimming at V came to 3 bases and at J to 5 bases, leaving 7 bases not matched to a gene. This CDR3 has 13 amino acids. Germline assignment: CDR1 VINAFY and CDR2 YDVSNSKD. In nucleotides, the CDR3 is TGTGCCACCTGGGACCTTAGGGATTATAAGAAACTCTTT. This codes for CATWDLRDYKKLF.

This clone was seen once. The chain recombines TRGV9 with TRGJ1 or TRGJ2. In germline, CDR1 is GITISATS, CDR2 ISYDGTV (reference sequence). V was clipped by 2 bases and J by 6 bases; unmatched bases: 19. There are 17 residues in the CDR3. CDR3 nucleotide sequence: TGTGCCTTGTGGGAGGCGGCGGCCGGAAATGTCCTTTATAAGAAACTCTTT. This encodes CALWEAAAGNVLYKKLF.